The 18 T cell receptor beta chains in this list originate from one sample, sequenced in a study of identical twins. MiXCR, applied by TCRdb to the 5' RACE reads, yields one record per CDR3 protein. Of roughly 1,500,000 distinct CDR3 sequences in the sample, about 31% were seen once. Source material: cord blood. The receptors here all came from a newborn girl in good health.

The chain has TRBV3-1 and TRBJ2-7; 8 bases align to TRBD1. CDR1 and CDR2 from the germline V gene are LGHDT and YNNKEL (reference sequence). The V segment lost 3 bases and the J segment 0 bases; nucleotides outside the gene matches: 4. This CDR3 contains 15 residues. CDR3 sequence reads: CASSQTGANSYEQYF. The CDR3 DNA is TGTGCCAGCAGCCAGACAGGGGCAAACTCCTACGAGCAGTACTTC.

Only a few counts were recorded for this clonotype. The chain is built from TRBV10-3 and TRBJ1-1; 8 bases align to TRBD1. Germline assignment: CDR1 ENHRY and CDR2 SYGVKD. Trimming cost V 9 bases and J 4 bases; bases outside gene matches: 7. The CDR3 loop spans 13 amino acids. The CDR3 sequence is CAIKQGESTEAFF. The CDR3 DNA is TGTGCCATTAAACAGGGGGAAAGCACTGAAGCTTTCTTT.

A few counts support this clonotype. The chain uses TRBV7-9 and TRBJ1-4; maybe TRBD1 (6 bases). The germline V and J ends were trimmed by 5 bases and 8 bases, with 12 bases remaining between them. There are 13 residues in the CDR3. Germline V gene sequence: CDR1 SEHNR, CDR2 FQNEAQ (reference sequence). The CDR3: CASSPTGLEKLFF. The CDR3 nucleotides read TGTGCCAGCAGCCCCACAGGGTTGGAAAAACTGTTTTTT.

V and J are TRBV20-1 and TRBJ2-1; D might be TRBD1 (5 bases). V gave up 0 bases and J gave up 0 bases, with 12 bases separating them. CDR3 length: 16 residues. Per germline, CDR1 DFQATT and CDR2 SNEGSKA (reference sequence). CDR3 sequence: CSARDQRGSSYNEQFF. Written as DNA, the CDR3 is TGCAGTGCTAGAGATCAAAGGGGCAGCTCCTACAATGAGCAGTTCTTC.

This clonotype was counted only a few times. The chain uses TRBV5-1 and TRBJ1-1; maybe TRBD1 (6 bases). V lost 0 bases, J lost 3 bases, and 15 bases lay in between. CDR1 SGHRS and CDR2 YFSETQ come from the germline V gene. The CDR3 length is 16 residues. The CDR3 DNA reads TGCGCCAGCAGCTTGGCCGGGGGCTTTTCGGACACTGAAGCTTTCTTT. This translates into CASSLAGGFSDTEAFF.

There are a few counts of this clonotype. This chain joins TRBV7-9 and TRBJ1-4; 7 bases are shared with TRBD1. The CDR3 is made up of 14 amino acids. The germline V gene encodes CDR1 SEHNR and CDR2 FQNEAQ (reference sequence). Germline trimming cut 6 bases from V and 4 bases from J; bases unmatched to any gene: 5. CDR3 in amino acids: CASSQGTDNEKLFF. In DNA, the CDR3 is TGTGCCAGCAGTCAGGGGACAGATAATGAAAAACTGTTTTTT. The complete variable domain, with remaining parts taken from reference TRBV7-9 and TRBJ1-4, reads DTGVSQNPRHKITKRGQNVTFRCDPISEHNRLYWYRQTLGQGPEFLTYFQNEAQLEKSRLLSDRFSAERPKGSFSTLEIQRTEQGDSAMYLCASSQGTDNEKLFFGSGTQLSVL.

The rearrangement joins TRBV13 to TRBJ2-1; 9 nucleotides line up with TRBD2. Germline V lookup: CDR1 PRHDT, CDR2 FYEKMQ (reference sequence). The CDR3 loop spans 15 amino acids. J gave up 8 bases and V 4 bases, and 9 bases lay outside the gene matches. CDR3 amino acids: CASSYGLATTYEQFF. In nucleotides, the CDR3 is TGTGCCAGCAGCTACGGACTAGCGACCACTTATGAGCAGTTCTTC.

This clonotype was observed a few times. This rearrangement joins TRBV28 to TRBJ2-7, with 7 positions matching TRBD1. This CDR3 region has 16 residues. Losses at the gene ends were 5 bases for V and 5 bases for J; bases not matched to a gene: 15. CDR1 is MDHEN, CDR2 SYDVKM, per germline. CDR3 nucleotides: TGTGCCAGCAGTCCTGGACAGGCCTCTGGGCACAACGAGCAGTACTTC. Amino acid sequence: CASSPGQASGHNEQYF.

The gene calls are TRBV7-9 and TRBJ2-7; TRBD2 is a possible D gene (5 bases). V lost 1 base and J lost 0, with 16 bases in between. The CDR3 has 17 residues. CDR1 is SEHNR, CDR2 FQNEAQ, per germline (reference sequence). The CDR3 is CASSLVGASGLSYEQYF. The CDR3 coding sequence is TGTGCCAGCAGCTTAGTTGGTGCGAGCGGCCTCTCCTACGAGCAGTACTTC.

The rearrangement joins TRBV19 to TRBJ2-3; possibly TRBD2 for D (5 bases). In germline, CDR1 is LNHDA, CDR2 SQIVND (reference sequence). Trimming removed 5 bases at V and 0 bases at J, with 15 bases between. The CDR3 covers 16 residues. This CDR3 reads CASSPDTPGSTDTQYF. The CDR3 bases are TGTGCCAGTAGTCCCGACACCCCGGGGAGCACAGATACGCAGTATTTT.

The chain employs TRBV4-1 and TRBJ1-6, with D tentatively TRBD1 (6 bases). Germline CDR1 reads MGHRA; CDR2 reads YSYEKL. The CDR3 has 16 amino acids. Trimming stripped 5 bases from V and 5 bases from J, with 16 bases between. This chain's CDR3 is CASSARIQGDNSPLHF. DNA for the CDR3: TGCGCCAGCAGCGCACGAATACAGGGTGATAATTCACCCCTCCACTTT.

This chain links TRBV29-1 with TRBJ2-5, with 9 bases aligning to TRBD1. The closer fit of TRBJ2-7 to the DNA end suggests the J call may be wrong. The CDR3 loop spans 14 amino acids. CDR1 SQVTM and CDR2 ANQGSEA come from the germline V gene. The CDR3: CSVDLQGAAYEQYF. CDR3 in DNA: TGCAGCGTTGACCTACAGGGGGCTGCCTACGAGCAGTACTTC.

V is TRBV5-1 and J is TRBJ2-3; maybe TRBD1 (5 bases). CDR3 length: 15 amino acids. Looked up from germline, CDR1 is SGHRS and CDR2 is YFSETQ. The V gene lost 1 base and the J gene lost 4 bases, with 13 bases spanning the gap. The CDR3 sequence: CASSLISGFPDTQYF. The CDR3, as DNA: TGCGCCAGCAGCTTGATTTCAGGGTTTCCAGATACGCAGTATTTT.

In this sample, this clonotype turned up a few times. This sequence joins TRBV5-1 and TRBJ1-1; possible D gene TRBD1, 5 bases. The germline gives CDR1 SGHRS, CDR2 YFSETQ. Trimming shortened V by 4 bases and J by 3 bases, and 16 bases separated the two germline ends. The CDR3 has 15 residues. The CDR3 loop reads CASSPYQGLDTEAFF. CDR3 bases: TGCGCCAGCAGCCCGTACCAGGGTCTTGACACTGAAGCTTTCTTT.

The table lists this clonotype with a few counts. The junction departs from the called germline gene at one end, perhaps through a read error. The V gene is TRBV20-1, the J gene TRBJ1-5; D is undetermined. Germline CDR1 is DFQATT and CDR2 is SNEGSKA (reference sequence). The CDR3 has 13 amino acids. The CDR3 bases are TGCAGTGCTTCCACCGCGGGCGTTCAGGCCCAGCATTTT. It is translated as CSASTAGVQAQHF.

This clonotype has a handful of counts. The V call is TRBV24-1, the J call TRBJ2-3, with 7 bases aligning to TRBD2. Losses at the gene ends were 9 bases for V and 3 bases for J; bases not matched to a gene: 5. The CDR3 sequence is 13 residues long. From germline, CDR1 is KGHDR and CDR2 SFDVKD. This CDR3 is CATRPGGTDTQYF. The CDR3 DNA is TGTGCCACCCGACCGGGGGGAACAGATACGCAGTATTTT.

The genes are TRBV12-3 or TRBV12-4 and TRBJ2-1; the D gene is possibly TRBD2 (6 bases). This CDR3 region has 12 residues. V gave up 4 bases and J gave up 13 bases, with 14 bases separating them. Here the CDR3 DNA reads TGTGCCAGCAGTTCGGGAGTACTAGTCCAGTTCTTC. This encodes CASSSGVLVQFF.

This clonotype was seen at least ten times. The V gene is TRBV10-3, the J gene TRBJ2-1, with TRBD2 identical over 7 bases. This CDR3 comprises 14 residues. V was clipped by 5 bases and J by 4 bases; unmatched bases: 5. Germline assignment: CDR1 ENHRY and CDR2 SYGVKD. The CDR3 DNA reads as TGTGCCATCAGTAGCGGGGCCTTATACAATGAGCAGTTCTTC. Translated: CAISSGALYNEQFF.